A single sample gave rise to the 32 T cell receptor beta chains below, sequenced in a study of T cells after yellow fever vaccination. MiXCR was run by TCRdb on the 5' RACE reads, yielding one entry per CDR3 protein. Among about 130,000 distinct CDR3 sequences, under 8% were seen once, and the ten largest hold about 0.61%. The specimen comprised CD4+ T cells sorted from PBMCs, sampled 10 days after the yellow fever booster vaccination. These TCRs come from a man younger than 45 who received the YFV17D yellow fever vaccine.

This sequence joins TRBV7-2 and TRBJ2-7; no clear D. CDR3 length equals 12 residues. The V end was cut by 1 base, the J end by 6 bases, with 7 bases between. Germline loops: CDR1 SGHTA, CDR2 FQGNSA. CDR3 DNA sequence: TGTGCCAGCAGCTTAGATCGGAGCGAGCAGTACTTC. Translation: CASSLDRSEQYF.

This clonotype was seen repeatedly, ten times or more. The chain is built from TRBV4-3 and TRBJ1-5; D is undetermined. The CDR3 runs to 15 residues. V lost 5 bases and J lost 3, with 14 bases in between. Germline V gives CDR1 LGHNA, CDR2 YSLEER. CDR3 in amino acids: CASSVDGMANQPQHF. The CDR3, as DNA: TGCGCCAGCAGCGTCGATGGCATGGCCAATCAGCCCCAGCATTTT.

This clonotype was picked up a small number of times. The chain employs TRBV5-1 and TRBJ2-6, with D tentatively TRBD1 or TRBD2 (6 bases each). Trimming removed 6 bases at V and 0 bases at J, with 13 bases between. CDR1 is SGHRS, CDR2 YFSETQ, per germline. There are 16 residues in the CDR3. DNA of the CDR3: TGCGCCAGCACCCTAAGGGGGGACTCTGGGGCCAACGTCCTGACTTTC. Its translation is CASTLRGDSGANVLTF.

In its sample, this clonotype was seen a few times. V and J are TRBV12-3 or TRBV12-4 and TRBJ1-6; 7 bases fit TRBD1. CDR3 length: 14 amino acids. V lost 5 bases and J lost 8; bases outside the gene matches: 6. Written as DNA, the CDR3 is TGTGCCAGCAGTACAACAGGGGCATATTCACCCCTCCACTTT. Translating it yields CASSTTGAYSPLHF.

Ten or more counts support this clonotype. This rearrangement joins TRBV21-1 to TRBJ2-5; the table's D gene call, TRBD2, was not cross checked with the DNA. TRBV21-1 is a recognized pseudogene. This CDR3 has 16 amino acids. The CDR3 is CASSTKLTSGEETQYF. The CDR3 DNA sequence: TGTGCCAGCAGCACCAAGCTGACTAGCGGGGAAGAGACCCAGTACTTC.

Many counts were recorded for this clonotype. The gene calls are TRBV7-2 and TRBJ2-7; no clear D. Looked up from germline, CDR1 is SGHTA and CDR2 is FQGNSA. There are 14 residues in the CDR3. Trimming removed 2 bases from V and 3 bases from J, with 11 bases in between. The CDR3 DNA follows: TGTGCCAGCAGCTTACTCAGGACCTACTACGAGCAGTACTTC. It translates to CASSLLRTYYEQYF.

This clonotype was observed at least ten times. The V and J genes are TRBV23-1 and TRBJ2-5, with D unclear. TRBV23-1 is sorted into the ORF group, with uncertain function. The germline V and J ends were trimmed by 4 bases and 2 bases, with 8 bases remaining between them. CDR3 length: 13 amino acids. CDR3 protein: CASSPDAQETQYF. CDR3 coding DNA: TGCGCCAGCAGTCCGGACGCTCAAGAGACCCAGTACTTC.

The chain carries TRBV7-6 and TRBJ1-3; weak D call: TRBD1 (6 bases). This CDR3 spans 16 amino acids. In germline, CDR1 is SGHVS, CDR2 FNYEAQ. V lost 2 bases, J lost 4 bases, and 15 bases lay in between. The CDR3 here is CASSLSGALPGNTIYF. The DNA of the CDR3 is TGTGCCAGCAGCTTATCAGGGGCGCTTCCCGGAAACACCATATATTTT.

This clonotype has ten or more counts. The chain carries TRBV7-2 and TRBJ2-7; perhaps D is TRBD1 or TRBD2 (5 bases each). V gave up 4 bases and J gave up 3 bases, with 10 bases separating them. The CDR3 is 13 residues long. Germline V gene data show CDR1 as SGHTA and CDR2 as FQGNSA. CDR3 bases: TGTGCCAGCAGCTCGGGACGGATCTACGAGCAGTACTTC. Translating gives CASSSGRIYEQYF.

This clonotype came up a few times. The rearrangement links TRBV18 to TRBJ2-7, with TRBD1 matching over 8 bases. After removal of 2 bases from V and 0 bases from J, the junction contained 6 bases not matched to a gene. The V gene's germline CDR1 is KGHSH and CDR2 LQKENI. CDR3 length: 16 amino acids. DNA of the CDR3: TGTGCCAGCTCACCAACGGGGACAGGACCCTCCTACGAGCAGTACTTC. This encodes CASSPTGTGPSYEQYF.

The chain employs TRBV20-1 and TRBJ2-1; the match to TRBD2 covers 10 bases. Germline CDR1 is DFQATT and CDR2 is SNEGSKA (reference sequence). The CDR3 extends over 18 amino acids. V lost 3 bases, J lost 2 bases, and 13 bases stayed unmatched. The CDR3 here is CSASPLAGSSLTYNEQFF. The CDR3 DNA is TGCAGTGCTAGCCCACTAGCGGGAAGTTCCCTAACCTACAATGAGCAGTTCTTC.

This clonotype came up many times. In DNA form, the CDR3 reads TGCGCCAGCGGGAGGACAGGGGGCTACGAGCAGTACTTC. Encoded protein: CASGRTGGYEQYF. V usage is TRBV5-1 and J usage is TRBJ2-7; TRBD1 aligns across 10 bases. Germline V lookup: CDR1 SGHRS, CDR2 YFSETQ. V shed 7 bases and J 3 bases; nucleotides not matched to a gene: 4. CDR3 length: 13 residues.

This clonotype was detected many times. The chain carries TRBV20-1 and TRBJ2-5; TRBD2 matches at 11 bases. The trim removed 0 bases at V and 5 bases at J, leaving 5 bases unmatched. Germline V gene lookup returns CDR1 DFQATT and CDR2 SNEGSKA (reference sequence). The CDR3 spans 15 residues. In DNA, the CDR3 is TGCAGTGCTAGAGATAGCGGGAGGGCCTTTGAGACCCAGTACTTC. Protein: CSARDSGRAFETQYF.

This clonotype was seen ten or more times. The chain links TRBV6-5 to TRBJ2-5; TRBD2 might be the D (6 bases). The germline gives CDR1 MNHEY, CDR2 SVGAGI. Trimming removed 4 bases at V and 0 bases at J, with 21 bases between. The CDR3 is 18 amino acids. The CDR3 is CASSWSRDSVAYQETQYF. In DNA form, the CDR3 reads TGTGCCAGCAGTTGGTCCCGGGACTCGGTGGCCTACCAAGAGACCCAGTACTTC.

The rearrangement joins TRBV7-2 to TRBJ2-5; the D gene is possibly TRBD2 (5 bases). Germline assignment: CDR1 SGHTA and CDR2 FQGNSA. This CDR3 is 12 amino acids long. Trimming stripped 8 bases from V and 4 bases from J, with 11 bases between. The CDR3 sequence: CASGSSIETQYF. The DNA of the CDR3 is TGTGCCAGCGGGAGTTCAATAGAGACCCAGTACTTC.

This clonotype has a count of ten or more. The rearrangement joins TRBV5-4 to TRBJ2-2; the match to TRBD1 covers 8 bases. This CDR3 comprises 16 residues. CDR1 is SGHNT and CDR2 is YYREEE in the germline V gene (reference sequence). The V and J ends lost 4 bases and 2 bases, in that order; junction bases with no gene match: 7. This chain's CDR3 is CASSPQGAYNTGELFF. In nucleotides, the CDR3 is TGTGCCAGCAGCCCGCAGGGGGCGTATAACACCGGGGAGCTGTTTTTT.

This clonotype was picked up many times. V usage is TRBV12-3 or TRBV12-4 and J usage is TRBJ2-2; possibly TRBD1 for D (6 bases). Trimming shortened V by 6 bases and J by 1 base, and 15 bases separated the two germline ends. The CDR3 has 16 amino acids. The CDR3 DNA reads as TGTGCCAGCAGCCCTACTACAGGGAGGAACACCGGGGAGCTGTTTTTT. The encoded protein is CASSPTTGRNTGELFF.

This clonotype was observed at least ten times. V is TRBV12-3 or TRBV12-4 and J is TRBJ1-5, with D hard to call. This CDR3 is 15 amino acids long. V lost 3 bases to trimming and J lost 1 base, with 10 bases between them. CDR3 nucleotide sequence: TGTGCCAGCAGTTTTAGACGGGTGAGCAATCAGCCCCAGCATTTT. It specifies CASSFRRVSNQPQHF.

This clonotype was seen repeatedly, ten times or more. The CDR3, as DNA: TGTGCCATCAGGAATGGGCCGACGAATGAAAAACTGTTTTTT. Protein sequence: CAIRNGPTNEKLFF. The V and J genes are TRBV10-3 and TRBJ1-4; D uncertain. The CDR3 sequence is 14 residues long. Germline V gene data show CDR1 as ENHRY and CDR2 as SYGVKD. Trimming left V 6 bases short and J 5 bases short, with 13 bases between.

V and J are TRBV7-2 and TRBJ2-5; D might be TRBD1 (6 bases). CDR1 is SGHTA, CDR2 FQGNSA, per germline. Trimming cost V 6 bases and J 5 bases, with 10 bases left between them. The CDR3 consists of 12 residues. CDR3 nucleotides: TGTGCCAGCAGAGGACAGATGGAGACCCAGTACTTC. This gives the protein CASRGQMETQYF.

Ten or more counts support this clonotype. The chain uses TRBV9 and TRBJ2-2; D gene ambiguous. V was clipped by 0 bases and J by 5 bases, with 14 bases between them. The CDR3 is 16 amino acids. Per germline, CDR1 SGDLS and CDR2 YYNGEE. CDR3 protein: CASSVAHGPLTGELFF. The CDR3 region has the DNA TGTGCCAGCAGCGTAGCCCACGGGCCTCTAACCGGGGAGCTGTTTTTT.

This clonotype was recorded many times. The V call is TRBV20-1, the J call TRBJ2-2, with a weak D call TRBD1 (6 bases). The CDR3 runs to 15 residues. With 2 bases removed from V and 7 bases from J, the gap between germline ends came to 17 bases. Germline CDR1 is DFQATT and CDR2 is SNEGSKA (reference sequence). CDR3 amino acids: CSARRTGTDSGELFF. The CDR3, as DNA: TGCAGTGCTAGACGCACAGGGACGGATAGCGGGGAGCTGTTTTTT.

Regarding this clonotype: A much more abundant neighbour one base away suggests this may be a read error. This sequence joins TRBV12-3 or TRBV12-4 and TRBJ2-7; perhaps TRBD1 as D (6 bases). Trimming cost V 6 bases and J 6 bases, with 15 bases left between them. This CDR3 contains 13 residues. CDR3 region: CASSQDSRGEQYF. The DNA of the CDR3 is TGTGCCAGCAGCCAGGACAGTCGGGGCGAGCAGTACTTC.

The chain recombines TRBV5-4 with TRBJ2-1; TRBD2 matches at 11 bases. CDR3 length: 13 residues. J gave up 9 bases and V 7 bases, and 6 bases lay outside the gene matches. CDR1 SGHNT and CDR2 YYREEE come from the germline V gene (reference sequence). The CDR3 loop reads CASGTGTSGEQFF. The CDR3 DNA reads as TGTGCCAGCGGCACCGGGACTAGCGGTGAGCAGTTCTTC.

J is TRBJ2-3 and V is TRBV5-1; 13 bases line up with TRBD2. Germline V lookup: CDR1 SGHRS, CDR2 YFSETQ. The CDR3 runs to 18 residues. The trim removed 3 bases at V and 4 bases at J, leaving 11 bases unmatched. CDR3 amino acids: CASSSPVGTSGIADTQYF. The CDR3 region has the DNA TGCGCCAGCAGCTCCCCGGTGGGGACTAGCGGGATTGCAGATACGCAGTATTTT.

This clonotype was counted at least ten times. The gene calls are TRBV20-1 and TRBJ1-5; D not resolved. Trimming took off 3 bases at V and 4 bases at J, with 16 bases between the two ends. Germline values: CDR1 DFQATT, CDR2 SNEGSKA (reference sequence). This CDR3 region has 15 residues. CDR3 nucleotide sequence: TGCAGTGCTAGGACTCCCGACCCTTGGAATCAGCCCCAGCATTTT. Encoded protein: CSARTPDPWNQPQHF.

This clonotype was found many times. The chain is built from TRBV7-9 and TRBJ2-7, with a weak D call TRBD2 (5 bases). This CDR3 has 14 amino acids. CDR1 is SEHNR, CDR2 FQNEAQ, per germline (reference sequence). V lost 1 base and J 0 bases, leaving 7 bases between the germline ends. CDR3 nucleotides: TGTGCCAGCAGCTTAGGAGCGGCCTCCTACGAGCAGTACTTC. As protein: CASSLGAASYEQYF.

Ten or more counts support this clonotype. This rearrangement joins TRBV6-6 to TRBJ1-6; D gene uncertain. Germline assignment: CDR1 MNHNY and CDR2 SVGAGI (reference sequence). CDR3 size: 11 residues. Trimming removed 6 bases from V and 7 bases from J, with 4 bases in between. The CDR3 reads CASSINSPLHF. The CDR3 region has the DNA TGTGCCAGCAGCATCAATTCACCCCTCCACTTT.

This clonotype was counted at least ten times. This chain joins TRBV28 and TRBJ2-5, with no clear D. The V gene's germline CDR1 is MDHEN and CDR2 SYDVKM. The CDR3 has 14 amino acids. V dropped 3 bases and J dropped 5 bases, with 13 bases sitting between them. The CDR3 DNA sequence: TGTGCCAGCAGTTTGTCTGGTCGTCGGGAGACCCAGTACTTC. Its translation: CASSLSGRRETQYF.

This clonotype occurred many times. The rearrangement links TRBV5-1 to TRBJ2-7; a possible D gene is TRBD2 (5 bases). CDR1 is SGHRS and CDR2 is YFSETQ in the germline V gene. CDR3 length: 14 residues. Trimming shortened V by 3 bases and J by 2 bases, and 12 bases separated the two germline ends. Here the CDR3 reads CASSSLAQAYEQYF. The CDR3 coding sequence is TGCGCCAGCAGCTCATTAGCGCAAGCCTACGAGCAGTACTTC.

This clonotype has at least ten counts. The chain combines TRBV12-5 with TRBJ2-7; no reliable D call. This CDR3 comprises 13 residues. V lost 4 bases and J 5 bases, leaving 12 bases between the germline ends. Germline values: CDR1 LGHNT, CDR2 FRNRAP. The CDR3 spells CASGSRVTHEQYF. For the CDR3, the DNA is TGTGCTAGTGGTTCCCGGGTTACCCACGAGCAGTACTTC.

This clonotype was picked up many times. The chain has TRBV7-2 and TRBJ1-1, with no clear D. Between the trimmed V and J ends, which lost 5 bases and 0 bases, there was a span of 7 bases. This CDR3 is built from 13 residues. The germline CDR1 and CDR2 sequences are SGHTA and FQGNSA. CDR3 nucleotides: TGTGCCAGCAGCGCCCACATGAACACTGAAGCTTTCTTT. Translation gives CASSAHMNTEAFF.